The sequence of this T cell receptor (beta chain) was determined in a study of blood T cell repertoires in COVID-19. Sequencing used immunoSEQ multiplex PCR; TCRdb keeps in-frame clones, though not all of them. The sample shows 95,000 to 110,000 clones, about 91% of them seen only once. The sequence was obtained from a human donor in a cohort sampled during active COVID-19. The sequencing sample was made of peripheral blood.

The CDR3 here is CASRVPGGNTEAFF. The CDR3 DNA sequence: TGTGCCAGTAGAGTTCCTGGAGGGAACACTGAAGCTTTCTTT. The V gene is TRBV19, the J gene TRBJ1-1; D remains unclear. Trimming took off 6 bases at V and 1 base at J, with 12 bases between the two ends. CDR1 and CDR2 from the germline V gene are LNHDA and SQIVND (reference sequence). The CDR3 length is 14 residues.